This TCR beta chain was captured in a study of OX40 agonist ivuxolimab in advanced cancers. Study results and limitations: Also showing low normalized T-cell clonal expansion were some of the nonresponders.

Turning to this clone: What it recognizes is unknown.

Germline CDR1 is KGHSH and CDR2 is LQKENI. This CDR3 has 12 residues. The V and J ends lost 3 bases and 5 bases respectively, with 4 bases between them. The protocol was immunoSEQ multiplex PCR, while the TCRdb copy is restricted to in-frame clones and leaves out a portion. The sample includes approximately 120,000 clones, approximately 90% of them seen just once. The sample in question was CD4+ or CD8+ T cells sorted from blood, obtained in a trial of the OX40 agonist ivuxolimab. The rearrangement joins TRBV18 to TRBJ2-2, with D hard to call. The clonotype was recovered from an adult with an advanced solid tumor such as melanoma, head and neck, liver or kidney cancer. CDR3 nucleotide sequence: TGTGCCAGCTCACCGCAGACCGGGGAGCTGTTTTTT. Translated, it gives CASSPQTGELFF. Drawing the rest from reference TRBV18 and TRBJ2-2, the complete variable domain is NAGVMQNPRHLVRRRGQEARLRCSPMKGHSHVYWYRQLPEEGLKFMVYLQKENIIDESGMPKERFSAEFPKEGPSILRIQQVVRGDSAAYFCASSPQTGELFFGEGSRLTVL.